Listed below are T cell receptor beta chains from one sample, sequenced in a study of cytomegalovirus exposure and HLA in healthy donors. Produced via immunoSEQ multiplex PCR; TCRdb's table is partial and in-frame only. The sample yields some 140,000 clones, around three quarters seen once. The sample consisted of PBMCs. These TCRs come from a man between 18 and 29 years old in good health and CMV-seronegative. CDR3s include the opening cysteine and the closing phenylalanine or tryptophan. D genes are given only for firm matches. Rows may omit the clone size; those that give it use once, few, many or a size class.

CDR3 protein: CASSVGVDTEAFF
CDR3 DNA: TGTGCCAGCAGCGTCGGTGTGGACACTGAAGCTTTCTTT
D gene: .
clone size: .
V gene: TRBV9
J gene: TRBJ1-1
CDR3 length: 13

CDR3 protein: CASSDRGNYNSPLHF
CDR3 DNA: TGTGCCAGCAGTGACAGGGGGAACTATAATTCACCCCTCCACTTT
D gene: TRBD1
clone size: .
V gene: TRBV27
J gene: TRBJ1-6
CDR3 length: 15

CDR3 protein: CASSWGDRGINGYTF
CDR3 DNA: TGCGCCAGCAGCTGGGGGGACAGGGGGATCAATGGCTACACCTTC
D gene: TRBD1
clone size: .
V gene: TRBV5-1
J gene: TRBJ1-2
CDR3 length: 15

CDR3 protein: CASSLRQGSDTQYF
CDR3 DNA: TGCGCCAGCAGCTTGCGACAGGGGTCAGATACGCAGTATTTT
D gene: TRBD1
clone size: .
V gene: TRBV5-1
J gene: TRBJ2-3
CDR3 length: 14

CDR3 protein: CASRWSGAQHF
CDR3 DNA: TGTGCCAGTAGATGGTCCGGGGCCCAGCATTTT
D gene: .
clone size: .
V gene: TRBV19
J gene: TRBJ1-5
CDR3 length: 11

CDR3 protein: CASTQGTQGVGGYTF
CDR3 DNA: TGTGCCAGCACCCAAGGGACCCAGGGGGTGGGAGGCTACACCTTC
D gene: TRBD1
clone size: once
V gene: TRBV6-1
J gene: TRBJ1-2
CDR3 length: 15

CDR3 protein: CASGLDSLTGELFF
CDR3 DNA: TGTGCTAGTGGTTTGGACAGTCTCACCGGGGAGCTGTTTTTT
D gene: .
clone size: .
V gene: TRBV12-5
J gene: TRBJ2-2
CDR3 length: 14

CDR3 protein: CASSSGGANYGYTF
CDR3 DNA: TGTGCCAGCAGCTCCGGGGGGGCGAATTATGGCTACACCTTC
D gene: .
clone size: .
V gene: TRBV7-2
J gene: TRBJ1-2
CDR3 length: 14

CDR3 protein: CASRDTQGGNTEAFF
CDR3 DNA: TGTGCCAGCAGGGATACTCAGGGGGGTAACACTGAAGCTTTCTTT
D gene: TRBD1
clone size: .
V gene: TRBV6-4
J gene: TRBJ1-1
CDR3 length: 15

CDR3 protein: CASSQNQGDRSYEQYF
CDR3 DNA: TGTGCCAGCAGCCAAAATCAGGGGGATCGTTCCTACGAGCAGTACTTC
D gene: TRBD1
clone size: .
V gene: TRBV7-6
J gene: TRBJ2-7
CDR3 length: 16

CDR3 protein: CASSVGQGATEAFF
CDR3 DNA: TGCGCCAGCAGCGTAGGACAGGGGGCCACTGAAGCTTTCTTT
D gene: TRBD1
clone size: .
V gene: TRBV5-1
J gene: TRBJ1-1
CDR3 length: 14

CDR3 protein: CASSQVQGDQPQHF
CDR3 DNA: TGCGCCAGCAGCCAAGTACAGGGCGATCAGCCCCAGCATTTT
D gene: .
clone size: .
V gene: TRBV4-1
J gene: TRBJ1-5
CDR3 length: 14

CDR3 protein: CASSLVGQGAYEQYF
CDR3 DNA: TGCGCCAGCAGCTTGGTGGGACAGGGGGCCTACGAGCAGTACTTC
D gene: TRBD1
clone size: .
V gene: TRBV5-1
J gene: TRBJ2-7
CDR3 length: 15

CDR3 protein: CASSQAPGRPDTQYF
CDR3 DNA: TGCGCCAGCAGCCAAGCGCCCGGGAGGCCAGATACGCAGTATTTT
D gene: TRBD2
clone size: .
V gene: TRBV4-3
J gene: TRBJ2-3
CDR3 length: 15

CDR3 protein: CASSAGTAGTQYF
CDR3 DNA: TGTGCCAGCAGCGCGGGGACAGCAGGTACGCAGTATTTT
D gene: TRBD1
clone size: .
V gene: TRBV9
J gene: TRBJ2-3
CDR3 length: 13

CDR3 protein: CASSLGLAGNGVQYF
CDR3 DNA: TGTGCCAGCAGCCTAGGACTAGCGGGGAATGGTGTGCAGTACTTC
D gene: TRBD2
clone size: .
V gene: TRBV11-3
J gene: TRBJ2-7
CDR3 length: 15

CDR3 protein: CASSEATGDYGYTF
CDR3 DNA: TGTGCCAGCAGTGAGGCTACAGGGGACTATGGCTACACCTTC
D gene: TRBD1
clone size: .
V gene: TRBV2
J gene: TRBJ1-2
CDR3 length: 14

CDR3 protein: CASSAGGNGGKDEQFF
CDR3 DNA: TGTGCCAGCAGCGCGGGGGGGAACGGGGGTAAGGATGAGCAGTTCTTC
D gene: TRBD2
clone size: .
V gene: TRBV9
J gene: TRBJ2-1
CDR3 length: 16

CDR3 protein: CASSLIPSGGMVEGYTF
CDR3 DNA: TGCGCCAGCAGCTTGATCCCTTCGGGAGGGATGGTTGAAGGCTACACCTTC
D gene: .
clone size: .
V gene: TRBV5-1
J gene: TRBJ1-2
CDR3 length: 17

CDR3 protein: CASSLDLAYEQYF
CDR3 DNA: TGCGCCAGCAGCTTGGATTTAGCGTACGAGCAGTACTTC
D gene: .
clone size: .
V gene: TRBV5-1
J gene: TRBJ2-7
CDR3 length: 13

CDR3 protein: CASSLATGLNYGYTF
CDR3 DNA: TGTGCCAGCAGCTTAGCTACAGGGTTAAACTATGGCTACACCTTC
D gene: .
clone size: .
V gene: TRBV7-9
J gene: TRBJ1-2
CDR3 length: 15

CDR3 protein: CASSLARTGQETQYF
CDR3 DNA: TGCGCCAGCAGCTTGGCCCGGACAGGCCAAGAGACCCAGTACTTC
D gene: TRBD1
clone size: .
V gene: TRBV5-1
J gene: TRBJ2-5
CDR3 length: 15

CDR3 protein: CASSRGGDGNTEAFF
CDR3 DNA: TGCGCCAGCAGCCGGGGAGGGGATGGAAACACTGAAGCTTTCTTT
D gene: .
clone size: once
V gene: TRBV4-3
J gene: TRBJ1-1
CDR3 length: 15

CDR3 protein: CASSLTQGNGYTF
CDR3 DNA: TGTGCCAGCAGCTTGACACAGGGGAATGGCTACACCTTC
D gene: TRBD1
clone size: .
V gene: TRBV7-8
J gene: TRBJ1-2
CDR3 length: 13

CDR3 protein: CASSSGDSLRVDTQYF
CDR3 DNA: TGTGCCAGCAGTTCAGGGGACAGTTTGAGGGTAGATACGCAGTATTTT
D gene: TRBD1
clone size: .
V gene: TRBV25-1
J gene: TRBJ2-3
CDR3 length: 16

CDR3 protein: CASSLVGSLNTEAFF
CDR3 DNA: TGCGCCAGCAGCTTGGTGGGCAGCCTGAACACTGAAGCTTTCTTT
D gene: .
clone size: .
V gene: TRBV5-1
J gene: TRBJ1-1
CDR3 length: 15

CDR3 protein: CASSLVGTGIYNEQFF
CDR3 DNA: TGTGCCAGCAGCTTAGTGGGGACAGGAATCTACAATGAGCAGTTCTTC
D gene: TRBD1
clone size: .
V gene: TRBV7-2
J gene: TRBJ2-1
CDR3 length: 16

CDR3 protein: CASSEGGRPNEKLFF
CDR3 DNA: TGTGCCAGCAGTGAGGGTGGGAGGCCGAATGAAAAACTGTTTTTT
D gene: .
clone size: .
V gene: TRBV27
J gene: TRBJ1-4
CDR3 length: 15